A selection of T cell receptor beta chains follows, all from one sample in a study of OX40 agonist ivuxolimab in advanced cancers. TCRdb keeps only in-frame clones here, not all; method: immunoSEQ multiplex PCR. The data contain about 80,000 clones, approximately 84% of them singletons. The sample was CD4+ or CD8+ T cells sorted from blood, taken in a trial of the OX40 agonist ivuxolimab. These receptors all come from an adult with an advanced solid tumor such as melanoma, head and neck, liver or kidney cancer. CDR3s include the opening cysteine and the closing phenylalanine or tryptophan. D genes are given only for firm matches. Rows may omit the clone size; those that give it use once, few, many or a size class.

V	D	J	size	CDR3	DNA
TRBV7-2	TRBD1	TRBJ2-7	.	CASSLEPGGYEQYF	TGTGCCAGCAGCTTAGAGCCAGGGGGCTACGAGCAGTACTTC
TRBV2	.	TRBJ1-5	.	CASSPAGSQPQHF	TGTGCCAGCAGCCCTGCGGGGAGCCAGCCCCAGCATTTT
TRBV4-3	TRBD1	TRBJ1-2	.	CASSPSDRTGNYGYTF	TGCGCCAGCAGCCCTTCGGATAGGACAGGGAATTATGGCTACACCTTC
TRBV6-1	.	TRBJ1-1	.	CASRNRLDTEAFF	TGTGCCAGCAGGAACAGGCTTGACACTGAAGCTTTCTTT
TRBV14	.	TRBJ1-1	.	CASSQDEGTEAFF	TGTGCCAGCAGCCAAGATGAAGGCACTGAAGCTTTCTTT
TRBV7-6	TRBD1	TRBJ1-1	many	CASSLRGPNTEAFF	TGTGCCAGCAGCTTAAGGGGGCCGAACACTGAAGCTTTCTTT
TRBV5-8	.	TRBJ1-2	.	CASSSRGTPGYTF	TGTGCCAGCAGCTCTAGGGGGACGCCTGGCTACACCTTC
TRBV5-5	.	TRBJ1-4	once	CASSPRGQGEKLFF	TGTGCCAGCAGCCCCCGTGGGCAGGGTGAAAAACTGTTTTTT
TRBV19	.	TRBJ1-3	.	CASSRTATYSGNTIYF	TGTGCCAGTAGTAGGACAGCAACTTACTCTGGAAACACCATATATTTT
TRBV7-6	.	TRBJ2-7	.	CASSSHQGRSYEQYF	TGTGCCAGCAGCTCCCATCAAGGACGCTCCTACGAGCAGTACTTC
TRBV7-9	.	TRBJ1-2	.	CASSAGQWRYGYTF	TGTGCCAGCAGCGCTGGACAGTGGCGCTATGGCTACACCTTC
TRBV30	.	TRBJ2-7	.	CAWGEMGSYEQYF	TGTGCCTGGGGGGAGATGGGATCCTACGAGCAGTACTTC
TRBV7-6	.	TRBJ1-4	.	CASSPRDGRTNEKLFF	TGTGCCAGCAGCCCCCGGGACGGCCGAACTAATGAAAAACTGTTTTTT
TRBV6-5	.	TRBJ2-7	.	CASSYDAGPSYEQYF	TGTGCCAGCAGTTACGATGCGGGGCCGTCCTACGAGCAGTACTTC
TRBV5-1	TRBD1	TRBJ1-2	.	CASSIEDRGNGYTF	TGCGCCAGCAGCATAGAGGACAGGGGAAACGGCTACACCTTC
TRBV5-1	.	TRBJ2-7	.	CASSLEGARYEQYF	TGCGCCAGCAGCTTGGAAGGGGCTAGGTACGAGCAGTACTTC
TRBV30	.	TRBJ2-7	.	CAWSGTPHYEQYF	TGTGCCTGGAGTGGGACCCCGCATTACGAGCAGTACTTC
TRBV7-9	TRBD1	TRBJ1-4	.	CASSLTNRGANEKLFF	TGTGCCAGCAGCTTAACGAACAGGGGAGCTAATGAAAAACTGTTTTTT
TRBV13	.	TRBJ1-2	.	CASSSSLPYRDGYTF	TGTGCCAGCAGCTCCTCCCTTCCTTACAGGGACGGCTACACCTTC
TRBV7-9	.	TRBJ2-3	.	CASSGPSGEDTQYF	TGTGCCAGCAGCGGCCCATCGGGGGAAGATACGCAGTATTTT
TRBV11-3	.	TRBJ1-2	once	CASSTASRSCVFNYGYTF	TGTGCCAGCAGCACCGCATCACGCTCTTGCGTCTTCAACTATGGCTACACCTTC
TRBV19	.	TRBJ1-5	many	CASGYQPQHF	TGTGCCAGTGGGTATCAGCCCCAGCATTTT
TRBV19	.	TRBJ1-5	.	CASSINNGKRQPQHF	TGTGCCAGTAGTATTAATAATGGGAAACGGCAGCCCCAGCATTTT
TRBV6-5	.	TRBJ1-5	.	CASSYPRDQPQHF	TGTGCCAGCAGTTACCCCCGGGACCAGCCCCAGCATTTT
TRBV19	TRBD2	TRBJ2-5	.	CASSPSGGPPRETQYF	TGTGCCAGTAGTCCTAGCGGGGGCCCCCCTAGGGAGACCCAGTACTTC
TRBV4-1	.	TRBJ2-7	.	CASSQDETTYEQYF	TGCGCCAGCAGCCAAGATGAGACTACCTACGAGCAGTACTTC
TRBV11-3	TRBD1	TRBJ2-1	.	CASSPGQGAGGEQFF	TGTGCCAGCAGCCCGGGACAGGGGGCCGGCGGTGAGCAGTTCTTC
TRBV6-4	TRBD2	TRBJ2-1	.	CASSPRGSGGTYNEQFF	TGTGCCAGCAGCCCCAGGGGAAGCGGGGGGACCTACAATGAGCAGTTCTTC
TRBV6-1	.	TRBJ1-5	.	CASSEILGNGDQPQHF	TGTGCCAGCAGTGAAATATTAGGGAATGGCGATCAGCCCCAGCATTTT
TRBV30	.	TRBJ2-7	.	CAWMYPAAATYEQYF	TGTGCCTGGATGTATCCCGCGGCAGCTACCTACGAGCAGTACTTC
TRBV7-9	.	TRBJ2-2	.	CASSGVGPQNTGELFF	TGTGCCAGCAGCGGCGTGGGACCCCAGAACACCGGGGAGCTGTTTTTT